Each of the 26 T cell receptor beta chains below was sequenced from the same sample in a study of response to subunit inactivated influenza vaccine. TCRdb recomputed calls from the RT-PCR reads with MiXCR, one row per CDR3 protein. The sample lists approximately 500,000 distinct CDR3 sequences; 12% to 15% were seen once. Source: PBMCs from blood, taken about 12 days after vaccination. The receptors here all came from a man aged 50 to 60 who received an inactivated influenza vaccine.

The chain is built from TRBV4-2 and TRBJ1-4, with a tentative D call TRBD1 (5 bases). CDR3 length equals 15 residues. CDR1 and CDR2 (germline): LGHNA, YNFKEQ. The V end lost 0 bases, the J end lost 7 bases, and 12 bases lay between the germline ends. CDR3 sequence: CASSQEARDGEKLFF. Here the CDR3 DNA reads TGTGCCAGCAGCCAAGAGGCGAGGGACGGTGAAAAACTGTTTTTT.

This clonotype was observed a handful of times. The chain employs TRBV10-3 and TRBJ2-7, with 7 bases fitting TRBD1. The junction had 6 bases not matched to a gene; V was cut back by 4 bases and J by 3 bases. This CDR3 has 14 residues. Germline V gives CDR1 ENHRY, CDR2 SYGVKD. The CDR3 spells CAISADRAGYEQYF. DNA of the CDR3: TGTGCCATCAGTGCCGACAGGGCGGGCTACGAGCAGTACTTC.

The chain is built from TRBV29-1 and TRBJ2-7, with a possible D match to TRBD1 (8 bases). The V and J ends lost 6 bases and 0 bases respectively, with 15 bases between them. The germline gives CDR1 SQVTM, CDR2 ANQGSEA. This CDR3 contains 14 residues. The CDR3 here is CSVNRGGSSYEQYF. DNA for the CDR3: TGCAGCGTGAACAGGGGGGGGAGCTCCTACGAGCAGTACTTC.

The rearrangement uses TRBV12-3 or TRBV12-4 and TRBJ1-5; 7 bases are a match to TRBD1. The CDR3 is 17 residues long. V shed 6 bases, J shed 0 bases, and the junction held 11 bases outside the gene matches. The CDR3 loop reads CASSPTGNSISNQPQHF. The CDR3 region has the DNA TGTGCCAGCAGCCCGACAGGGAATTCGATTAGCAATCAGCCCCAGCATTTT.

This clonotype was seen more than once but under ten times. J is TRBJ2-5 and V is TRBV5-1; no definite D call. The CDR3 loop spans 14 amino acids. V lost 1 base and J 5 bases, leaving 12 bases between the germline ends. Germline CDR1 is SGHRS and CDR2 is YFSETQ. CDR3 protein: CASSLLSPMETQYF. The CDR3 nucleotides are TGCGCCAGCAGCTTGCTATCCCCAATGGAGACCCAGTACTTC. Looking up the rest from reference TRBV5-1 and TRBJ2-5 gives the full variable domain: KAGVTQTPRYLIKTRGQQVTLSCSPISGHRSVSWYQQTPGQGLQFLFEYFSETQRNKGNFPGRFSGRQFSNSRSEMNVSTLELGDSALYLCASSLLSPMETQYFGPGTRLLVL.

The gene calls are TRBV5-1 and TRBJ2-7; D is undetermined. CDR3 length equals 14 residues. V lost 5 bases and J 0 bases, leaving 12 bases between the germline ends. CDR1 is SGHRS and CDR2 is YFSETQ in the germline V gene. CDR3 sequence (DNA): TGCGCCAGCAGTTCCGGGCCCAGCTCCTACGAGCAGTACTTC. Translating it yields CASSSGPSSYEQYF.

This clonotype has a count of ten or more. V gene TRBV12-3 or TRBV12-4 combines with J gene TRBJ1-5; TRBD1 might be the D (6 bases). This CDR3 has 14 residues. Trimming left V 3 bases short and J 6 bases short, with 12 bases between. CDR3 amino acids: CASSFGGLGQPQHF. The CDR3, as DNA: TGTGCCAGCAGTTTTGGGGGGCTGGGTCAGCCCCAGCATTTT.

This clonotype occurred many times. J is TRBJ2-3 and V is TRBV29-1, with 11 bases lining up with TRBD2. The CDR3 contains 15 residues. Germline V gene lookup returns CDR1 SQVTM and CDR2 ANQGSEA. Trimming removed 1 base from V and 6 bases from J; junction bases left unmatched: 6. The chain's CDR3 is CSVEGSSGRLDTQYF. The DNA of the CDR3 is TGCAGCGTTGAAGGTTCTAGCGGGAGGTTGGATACGCAGTATTTT.

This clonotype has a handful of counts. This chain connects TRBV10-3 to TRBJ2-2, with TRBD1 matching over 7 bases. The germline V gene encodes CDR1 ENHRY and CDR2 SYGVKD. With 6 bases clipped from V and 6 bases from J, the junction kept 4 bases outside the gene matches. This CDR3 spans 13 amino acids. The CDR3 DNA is TGTGCCATCAGAGACACAGGGGCCGGGGAGCTGTTTTTT. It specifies CAIRDTGAGELFF.

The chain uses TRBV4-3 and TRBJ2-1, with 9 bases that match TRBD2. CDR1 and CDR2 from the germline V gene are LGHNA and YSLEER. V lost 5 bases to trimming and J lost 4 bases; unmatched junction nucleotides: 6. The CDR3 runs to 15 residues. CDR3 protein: CASSSGLAPYNEQFF. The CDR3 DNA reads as TGCGCCAGCAGCTCCGGACTAGCGCCGTACAATGAGCAGTTCTTC.

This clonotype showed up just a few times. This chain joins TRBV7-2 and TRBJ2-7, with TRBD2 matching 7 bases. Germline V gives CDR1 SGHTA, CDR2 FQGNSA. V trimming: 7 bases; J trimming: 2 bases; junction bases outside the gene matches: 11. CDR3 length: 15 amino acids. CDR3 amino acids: CASTGGRARTYEQYF. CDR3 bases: TGTGCCAGCACCGGGGGGAGGGCACGTACCTACGAGCAGTACTTC.

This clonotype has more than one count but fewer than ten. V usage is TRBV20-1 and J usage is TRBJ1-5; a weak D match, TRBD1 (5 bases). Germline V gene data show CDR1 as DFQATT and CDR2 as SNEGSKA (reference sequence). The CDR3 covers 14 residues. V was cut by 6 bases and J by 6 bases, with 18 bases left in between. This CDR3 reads CSARDGRGTQPQHF. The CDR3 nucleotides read TGCAGTGCAAGGGATGGGAGGGGCACTCAGCCCCAGCATTTT.

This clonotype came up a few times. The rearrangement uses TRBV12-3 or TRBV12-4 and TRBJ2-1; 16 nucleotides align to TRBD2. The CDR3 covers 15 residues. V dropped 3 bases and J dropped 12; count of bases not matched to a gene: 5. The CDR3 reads CASSFPGLAGGGQFF. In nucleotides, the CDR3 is TGTGCCAGCAGTTTCCCGGGACTAGCGGGAGGGGGGCAGTTCTTC.

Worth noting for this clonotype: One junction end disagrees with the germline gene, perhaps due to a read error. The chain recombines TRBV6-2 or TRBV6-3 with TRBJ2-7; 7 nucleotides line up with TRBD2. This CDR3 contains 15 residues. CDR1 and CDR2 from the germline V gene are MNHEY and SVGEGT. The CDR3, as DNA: TGTGCCACCTCTGGGACTACCGAAACATCCTACGAGAAGTACTTC. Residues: CATSGTTETSYEKYF.

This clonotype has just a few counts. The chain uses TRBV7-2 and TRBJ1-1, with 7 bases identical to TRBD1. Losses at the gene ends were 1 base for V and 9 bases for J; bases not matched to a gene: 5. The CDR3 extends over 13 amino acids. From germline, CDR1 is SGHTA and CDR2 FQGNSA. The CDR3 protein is CASSLEGRGKAFF. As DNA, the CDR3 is TGTGCCAGCAGCTTAGAAGGCAGGGGGAAAGCTTTCTTT.

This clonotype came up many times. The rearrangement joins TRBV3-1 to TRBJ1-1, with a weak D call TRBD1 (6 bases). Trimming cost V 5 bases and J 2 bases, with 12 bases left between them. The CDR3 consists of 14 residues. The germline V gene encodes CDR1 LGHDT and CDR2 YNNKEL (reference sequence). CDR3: CASSFGQLNTEAFF. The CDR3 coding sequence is TGTGCCAGCAGCTTTGGACAGTTAAACACTGAAGCTTTCTTT.

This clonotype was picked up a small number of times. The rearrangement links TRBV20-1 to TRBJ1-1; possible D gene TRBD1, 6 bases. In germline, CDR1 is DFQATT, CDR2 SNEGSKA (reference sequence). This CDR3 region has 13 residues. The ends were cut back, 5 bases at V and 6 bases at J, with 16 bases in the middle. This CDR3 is CSARRGRVSEAFF. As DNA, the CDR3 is TGCAGTGCTCGGCGGGGGCGTGTCTCTGAAGCTTTCTTT.

In DNA, the CDR3 is TGTGCCAGCAGTTTTGGGGGACGGATAAACATTCAGTACTTC. This sequence encodes CASSFGGRINIQYF. V usage is TRBV12-3 or TRBV12-4 and J usage is TRBJ2-4, with D possibly called TRBD1 or TRBD2 (5 bases each). The CDR3 has 14 amino acids. Trimming took off 3 bases at V and 6 bases at J, with 12 bases between the two ends.

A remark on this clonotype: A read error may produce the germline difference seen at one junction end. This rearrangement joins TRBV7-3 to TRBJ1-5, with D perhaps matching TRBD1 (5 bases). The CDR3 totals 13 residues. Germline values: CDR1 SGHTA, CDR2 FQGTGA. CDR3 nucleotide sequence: TGTGCCAGCAGCACCTTCGCGGGGCAGCCCCGGCATTTT. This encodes CASSTFAGQPRHF. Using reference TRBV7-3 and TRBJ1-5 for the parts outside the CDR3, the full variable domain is GAGVSQTPSNKVTEKGKYVELRCDPISGHTALYWYRQSLGQGPEFLIYFQGTGAADDSGLPNDRFFAVRPEGSVSTLKIQRTERGDSAVYLCASSTFAGQPRHFGDGTRLSIL.

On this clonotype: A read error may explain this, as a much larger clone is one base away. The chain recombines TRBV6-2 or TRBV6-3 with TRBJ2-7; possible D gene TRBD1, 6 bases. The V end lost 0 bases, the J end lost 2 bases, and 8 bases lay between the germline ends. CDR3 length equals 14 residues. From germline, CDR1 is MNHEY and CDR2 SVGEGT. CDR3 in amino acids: CASSYSDRPYEQYF. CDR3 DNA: TGTGCCAGCAGTTACTCGGACAGACCCTACGAGCAGTACTTC.

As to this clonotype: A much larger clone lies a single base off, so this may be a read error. The CDR3 sequence is CASSLTRQGSKQFF. Here the CDR3 DNA reads TGTGCCAGCAGCTTAACCCGGCAGGGATCCAAGCAGTTCTTC. The chain links TRBV7-9 to TRBJ2-1, with a possible D match to TRBD1 (5 bases). Trimming shortened V by 2 bases and J by 11 bases, and 16 bases separated the two germline ends. Germline V gene data show CDR1 as SEHNR and CDR2 as FQNEAQ (reference sequence). CDR3 length: 14 amino acids.

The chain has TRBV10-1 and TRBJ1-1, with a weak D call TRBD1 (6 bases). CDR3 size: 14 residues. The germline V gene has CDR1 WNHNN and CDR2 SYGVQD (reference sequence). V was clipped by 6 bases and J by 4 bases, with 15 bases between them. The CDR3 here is CASSVQGWGTEAFF. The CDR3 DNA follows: TGCGCCAGCAGCGTACAGGGATGGGGCACTGAAGCTTTCTTT.

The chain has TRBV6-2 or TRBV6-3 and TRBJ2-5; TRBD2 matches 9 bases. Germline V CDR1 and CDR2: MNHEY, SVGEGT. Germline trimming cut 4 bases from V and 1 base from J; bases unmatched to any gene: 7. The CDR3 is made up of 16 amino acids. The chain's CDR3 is CASSLNPGLAQETQYF. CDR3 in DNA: TGTGCCAGCAGTTTGAATCCGGGACTAGCCCAAGAGACCCAGTACTTC.

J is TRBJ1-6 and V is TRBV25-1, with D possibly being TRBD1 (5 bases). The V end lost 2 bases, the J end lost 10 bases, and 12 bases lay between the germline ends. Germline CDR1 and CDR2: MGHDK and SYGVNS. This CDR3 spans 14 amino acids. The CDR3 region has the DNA TGTGCCAGCAGTGAAGTTCAGGGTTTCTCACCCCTCCACTTT. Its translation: CASSEVQGFSPLHF.

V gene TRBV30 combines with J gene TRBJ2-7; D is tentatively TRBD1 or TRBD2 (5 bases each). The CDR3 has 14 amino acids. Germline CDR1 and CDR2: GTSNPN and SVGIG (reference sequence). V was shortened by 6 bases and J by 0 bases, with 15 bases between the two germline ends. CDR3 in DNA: TGTGCCTGCCCTTCACCAGGGAGCTCCTACGAGCAGTACTTC. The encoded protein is CACPSPGSSYEQYF.

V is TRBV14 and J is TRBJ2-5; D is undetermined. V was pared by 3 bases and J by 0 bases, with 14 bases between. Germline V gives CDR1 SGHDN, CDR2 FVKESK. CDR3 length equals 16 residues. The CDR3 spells CASSHPPAENQETQYF. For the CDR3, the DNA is TGTGCCAGCAGCCACCCCCCGGCGGAAAACCAAGAGACCCAGTACTTC. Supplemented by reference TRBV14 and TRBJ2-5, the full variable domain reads EAGVTQFPSHSVIEKGQTVTLRCDPISGHDNLYWYRRVMGKEIKFLLHFVKESKQDESGMPNNRFLAERTGGTYSTLKVQPAELEDSGVYFCASSHPPAENQETQYFGPGTRLLVL.